The 11 T cell receptor beta chains reported below all come from one sample, sequenced in a study of CD8 T cells in Susac syndrome. Random hexamers were used to reverse transcribe 0.5 to 1 ug of RNA. TCRdb itself ran the immunoSEQ multiplex PCR reads through MiXCR, one entry per CDR3 protein. This table has approximately 150,000 distinct CDR3 sequences, approximately 95% appearing once. Sequencing input: CD4+ T cells from PBMCs. All receptors come from a human donor with multiple sclerosis.

The V gene is TRBV20-1, the J gene TRBJ2-7; D is possibly TRBD2 (6 bases). The germline V and J ends were trimmed by 3 bases and 3 bases, with 18 bases remaining between them. The CDR3 is made up of 15 amino acids. From germline, CDR1 is DFQATT and CDR2 SNEGSKA (reference sequence). The CDR3 DNA sequence: TGCAGTGCTAGTGAGCACCGCGGGGTAAGCTACGAGCAGTACTTC. Translating gives CSASEHRGVSYEQYF.

This chain uses TRBV10-3 with TRBJ1-6; 8 nucleotides line up with TRBD1. The CDR3 totals 12 residues. Germline loops: CDR1 ENHRY, CDR2 SYGVKD. V was clipped by 6 bases and J by 8 bases; unmatched bases: 0. CDR3 in DNA: TGTGCCATCAGGGGACAGGATTCACCCCTCCACTTT. Its translation: CAIRGQDSPLHF.

This chain connects TRBV25-1 to TRBJ2-5; D is possibly TRBD1 or TRBD2 (6 bases each). V dropped 4 bases and J dropped 1 base, with 22 bases sitting between them. The CDR3 is made up of 18 amino acids. Germline loops: CDR1 MGHDK, CDR2 SYGVNS. The CDR3 DNA follows: TGTGCCAGCAGTGGGGTAGGGGGACTTGTGCGCACCCAAGAGACCCAGTACTTC. Its protein product is CASSGVGGLVRTQETQYF.

The DNA for the CDR3 is TGTGCCAGCAGCGGAGCCACAGGACAGATGAACACTGAAGCTTTCTTT. Translated: CASSGATGQMNTEAFF. This chain uses TRBV9 with TRBJ1-1; D may be TRBD1 (6 bases). This CDR3 comprises 16 residues. With 3 bases removed from V and 0 bases from J, the gap between germline ends came to 15 bases. From germline, CDR1 is SGDLS and CDR2 YYNGEE.

The chain is built from TRBV9 and TRBJ2-5, with 9 bases lining up with TRBD1. Germline V lookup: CDR1 SGDLS, CDR2 YYNGEE. Unmatched junction bases numbered 8, after V lost 3 bases and J lost 5 bases. The CDR3 length is 15 residues. The CDR3 sequence: CASSEGTGLKETQYF. DNA for the CDR3: TGTGCCAGCAGCGAGGGGACAGGGTTAAAGGAGACCCAGTACTTC.

The rearrangement links TRBV12-3 or TRBV12-4 to TRBJ2-7; a possible D gene is TRBD1 (6 bases). Trimming took 4 bases from V and 1 from J, leaving 14 bases between them. The CDR3 is 15 residues long. The CDR3 here is CASSSTMTGSYEQYF. Written as DNA, the CDR3 is TGTGCCAGCAGTTCCACGATGACAGGATCCTACGAGCAGTACTTC.

The chain recombines TRBV3-1 with TRBJ2-5, with TRBD2 identical over 11 bases. CDR3 length: 23 residues. Losses at the gene ends were 4 bases for V and 0 bases for J; bases not matched to a gene: 25. Germline CDR1 and CDR2: LGHDT and YNNKEL (reference sequence). CDR3 sequence reads: CASSPRSGSLAGGPLTYQETQYF. The DNA of the CDR3 is TGTGCCAGCAGCCCCCGATCAGGGTCCTTAGCGGGAGGGCCCCTCACGTACCAAGAGACCCAGTACTTC.

The rearrangement links TRBV20-1 to TRBJ2-1, with TRBD2 matching 9 bases. The length of the CDR3 is 15 residues. Germline V gene data show CDR1 as DFQATT and CDR2 as SNEGSKA (reference sequence). J was trimmed by 7 bases and V by 4 bases; bases with no gene match: 11. CDR3 DNA sequence: TGCAGTGCTACCTCCGCTAGCGGGATATCGAATGAGCAGTTCTTC. This gives the protein CSATSASGISNEQFF.

This sequence joins TRBV15 and TRBJ2-7; 7 bases are shared with TRBD1. Germline loops: CDR1 LNHNV, CDR2 YYDKDF (reference sequence). This CDR3 contains 15 residues. With 0 bases clipped from V and 3 bases from J, the junction kept 5 bases outside the gene matches. CDR3 DNA sequence: TGTGCCACCAGCAGAGATCGAGGGGGCTACTACGAGCAGTACTTC. It codes for CATSRDRGGYYEQYF.

The genes are TRBV5-1 and TRBJ2-7, with 7 bases lining up with TRBD1. V was clipped by 4 bases and J by 4 bases; unmatched bases: 8. This CDR3 spans 14 amino acids. The germline gives CDR1 SGHRS, CDR2 YFSETQ. This chain's CDR3 is CASSVDRTLYEQYF. CDR3 nucleotide sequence: TGCGCCAGCAGCGTGGACAGGACCTTGTACGAGCAGTACTTC.

This chain links TRBV12-3 or TRBV12-4 with TRBJ2-5; the match to TRBD1 covers 7 bases. CDR3 length: 13 residues. After removal of 5 bases from V and 4 bases from J, the junction contained 4 bases not matched to a gene. In nucleotides, the CDR3 is TGTGCCAGCAGTAAACACAGGGGAGAGACCCAGTACTTC. It is translated as CASSKHRGETQYF.